This record concerns one TCR beta chain sequence. Its antigen is undetermined. The source of the sample is a study of chemoradiotherapy in HPV16-positive cancers. Study-level information: Two HPV16-positive patients' cells yielded candidate HPV-specific clones and common motifs. Whole-study findings and limits: Better recurrence-free survival went with HPV-responsive T-cell expansion in HPV16-positive patients.

CDR1 is MNHEY and CDR2 is SMNVEV in the germline V gene (reference sequence). Trimming cost V 4 bases and J 4 bases, with 11 bases left between them. This CDR3 is built from 13 residues. Clones were read by immunoSEQ multiplex PCR, and TCRdb kept only the in-frame ones, dropping some. Of about 1,500 clones in the sample, over 55% were seen once. The sequencing used tumor tissue, collected from a patient who underwent chemoradiotherapy. The chain combines TRBV27 with TRBJ2-7; D is perhaps TRBD1 (6 bases). This receptor was taken from a human donor with HPV-associated anogenital cancer. The CDR3 DNA reads as TGTGCCAGCAGTTCGGACAGCCAGTACGAGCAGTACTTC. It specifies CASSSDSQYEQYF.